The 3 T cell receptor beta chains below were found in one sample sequenced in a study of cytomegalovirus exposure and HLA in healthy donors. The PCR was carried out with 60 Vbeta primers and 13 Jbeta primers. Only in-frame clones appear in the TCRdb table, and some are missing; sequencing was by immunoSEQ multiplex PCR. The data hold 150,000 to 250,000 clones, with approximately 78% observed a single time. Sequencing input: PBMCs. The receptors originated from a woman aged 50 to 60 in good health and CMV-seropositive.

J is TRBJ2-1 and V is TRBV10-1, with D hard to call. The germline V gene encodes CDR1 WNHNN and CDR2 SYGVQD (reference sequence). V was clipped by 3 bases and J by 7 bases, with 4 bases between them. This CDR3 is 11 amino acids long. This chain's CDR3 is CASSDGNEQFF. CDR3 in DNA: TGCGCCAGCAGTGACGGGAATGAGCAGTTCTTC.

The chain links TRBV5-1 to TRBJ2-3; D possibly corresponds to TRBD2 (6 bases). From germline, CDR1 is SGHRS and CDR2 YFSETQ. CDR3 size: 14 residues. Trimming cost V 7 bases and J 6 bases, with 18 bases left between them. The CDR3 reads CASPAELARDTQYF. In nucleotides, the CDR3 is TGCGCCAGCCCCGCCGAGCTAGCGCGGGATACGCAGTATTTT.

This clone was seen only a few times. The gene calls are TRBV29-1 and TRBJ1-1; no clear D. Germline V gene data show CDR1 as SQVTM and CDR2 as ANQGSEA. This CDR3 comprises 13 residues. Trimming stripped 7 bases from V and 0 bases from J, with 12 bases between. CDR3 nucleotide sequence: TGCAGCGCAAACCCAGATATGAACACTGAAGCTTTCTTT. This codes for CSANPDMNTEAFF.